Sequencing of this TCR beta chain was carried out in a study of shared clonotypes between healthy human individuals. There are a few counts of this clone. The table came from immunoSEQ multiplex PCR; TCRdb's copy has only in-frame clones and leaves some out. Of about 490,000 clones in the sample, over 60% are singletons; the top ten hold 10% to 15%. The clonotype originates from a woman in her thirties or forties in good health. Some clones in this sample may be carry-over from other donors' samples. The sample was PBMCs.

CDR3 sequence: CASSPPGTGFSEQYF. The CDR3, as DNA: TGTGCCAGCTCACCACCAGGGACAGGGTTCTCCGAGCAGTACTTC. J is TRBJ2-7 and V is TRBV18; 9 positions agree with TRBD1. CDR3 length equals 15 residues. Germline V gene sequence: CDR1 KGHSH, CDR2 LQKENI. Unmatched junction bases numbered 6, after V lost 0 bases and J lost 6 bases.